These 6 T cell receptor beta chains were sequenced from one sample in a study of regulatory T cells in long-lasting Graves disease. HTBI primers from iRepertoire and Arm-PCR of CDR3 regions yielded the TCR beta libraries. In TCRdb, the multiplex PCR reads were re-called with MiXCR into one record per CDR3 protein. The table has about 540,000 distinct CDR3 sequences, roughly 14% seen once. The time point here: newly diagnosed GD, antithyroid drugs for less than 3 months. Construction of the TCR library relied on RNA isolated from PBMCs. These data were likewise used in another study, on T cells in Graves' hyperthyroidism and ophthalmopathy.

The sample here was peripheral blood mononuclear cells (PBMCs), taken at new diagnosis, from a patient treated with antithyroid drugs. The source is a man aged 25 to 40 with Graves disease.

The chain carries TRBV7-9 and TRBJ2-4; TRBD2 matches at 12 bases. The CDR3 loop spans 18 amino acids. After removal of 5 bases from V and 6 bases from J, the junction contained 14 bases not matched to a gene. Germline CDR1 reads SEHNR; CDR2 reads FQNEAQ (reference sequence). The CDR3 here is CASSPGPLAGGRANIQYF. CDR3 nucleotides: TGTGCCAGCAGCCCCGGCCCTCTAGCGGGAGGGCGCGCAAACATTCAGTACTTC.

This clonotype occurred many times. Here the CDR3 reads CASSIAGGSAETQYF. The CDR3 DNA sequence: TGCGCCAGCAGCATAGCGGGAGGAAGCGCGGAGACCCAGTACTTC. The chain joins TRBV5-1 to TRBJ2-5, with TRBD2 identical over 10 bases. The ends lost 4 bases at V and 5 bases at J; junction bases unmatched: 8. The germline gives CDR1 SGHRS, CDR2 YFSETQ. This CDR3 has 15 residues. Drawing the rest from reference TRBV5-1 and TRBJ2-5, the complete variable domain is KAGVTQTPRYLIKTRGQQVTLSCSPISGHRSVSWYQQTPGQGLQFLFEYFSETQRNKGNFPGRFSGRQFSNSRSEMNVSTLELGDSALYLCASSIAGGSAETQYFGPGTRLLVL.

This clonotype was counted many times. The chain couples TRBV29-1 to TRBJ2-2; the match to TRBD2 covers 11 bases. Germline V gives CDR1 SQVTM, CDR2 ANQGSEA. This CDR3 contains 15 residues. The V and J ends lost 4 bases and 6 bases, in that order; junction bases with no gene match: 7. This CDR3 reads CSVVLSGRVAGELFF. CDR3 nucleotide sequence: TGCAGCGTTGTACTTAGCGGGAGGGTTGCCGGGGAGCTGTTTTTT.

This clonotype was observed many times. Here the CDR3 reads CAWVPAGRYTEAFF. As DNA, the CDR3 is TGTGCCTGGGTCCCAGCAGGGAGGTACACTGAAGCTTTCTTT. The chain recombines TRBV30 with TRBJ1-1; D might be TRBD1 (5 bases). V was clipped by 5 bases and J by 3 bases, with 16 bases between them. CDR3 length: 14 residues. Germline CDR1 reads GTSNPN; CDR2 reads SVGIG (reference sequence). The whole variable domain, filled in from reference TRBV30 and TRBJ1-1, reads SQTIHQWPATLVQPVGSPLSLECTVEGTSNPNLYWYRQAAGRGLQLLFYSVGIGQISSEVPQNLSASRPQDRQFILSSKKLLLSDSGFYLCAWVPAGRYTEAFFGQGTRLTVV.

This clonotype has a count of ten or more. The genes are TRBV29-1 and TRBJ2-4; 9 nucleotides match TRBD1. Trimming at V came to 4 bases and at J to 1 base, leaving 2 bases not matched to a gene. The CDR3 contains 14 residues. The germline CDR1 and CDR2 sequences are SQVTM and ANQGSEA. The CDR3 DNA reads as TGCAGCGTTGGGGACAGGGTTGCCAAAAACATTCAGTACTTC. Protein sequence: CSVGDRVAKNIQYF. The full variable domain, with the rest looked up from reference TRBV29-1 and TRBJ2-4, is SAVISQKPSRDICQRGTSLTIQCQVDSQVTMMFWYRQQPGQSLTLIATANQGSEATYESGFVIDKFPISRPNLTFSTLTVSNMSPEDSSIYLCSVGDRVAKNIQYFGAGTRLSVL.

The table lists this clonotype with a few counts. The chain is built from TRBV5-1 and TRBJ2-7, with D hard to call. This CDR3 is 13 amino acids long. V lost 0 bases and J lost 2, with 6 bases in between. Germline values: CDR1 SGHRS, CDR2 YFSETQ. CDR3 sequence (DNA): TGCGCCAGCAGCTTGGCCATGGCCTACGAGCAGTACTTC. Translating it yields CASSLAMAYEQYF.